The sequence of this T cell receptor beta chain was determined in a study of shared clonotypes between healthy human individuals. Comment on this clone: Its antigen is unknown.

CD45RA+ naive and CD45RA-negative memory subsets were separated from CD4+ cells. The deep-level immunoSEQ assay was used. TCRdb keeps only in-frame clones here, not all; method: immunoSEQ multiplex PCR. The repertoire holds about a million clones, with around 77% as singletons. CDR1 is MGHRA, CDR2 YSYEKL, per germline. The CDR3 spans 19 residues. V was shortened by 0 bases and J by 0 bases, with 18 bases between the two germline ends. Study-wide results and caveats: Around 5% was the fraction of naive CD4 clonotypes found shared across several donors. Among donors, clonotype sharing was expected to be affected by sequencing depth.

The TCR was taken from a man younger than 35 in good health. Some clones in this sample may be carry-over from other donors' samples. The material sequenced was memory CD4+ T cells from PBMCs. Subset defined: CD45RA-negative fraction. The chain recombines TRBV4-1 with TRBJ2-1; a weak D match, TRBD2 (5 bases). CDR3 bases: TGCGCCAGCAGCCAAGAATCGGGGTCTTTGCGGAGCTCCTACAATGAGCAGTTCTTC. Residues: CASSQESGSLRSSYNEQFF.